The 11 T cell receptor beta chains listed next were all sequenced from one sample in a study of CD8+ T cells in alopecia areata. Sequencing templates came from extracted RNA that was reverse transcribed into cDNA. Only in-frame clones appear in the TCRdb table, and some are missing; sequencing was by immunoSEQ multiplex PCR. This sample comprises around 100,000 clones, none seen once only. The sequenced sample consisted of lesional skin. The receptors come from a C3H/HeJ mouse with alopecia areata. MHC haplotype of the strain: H2-k.

Worth noting for this clone: Mouse names are used for the genes. Incomplete CDR3 DNA: TGCACCTGCAGTGCAGAAAGGGGGGCGTCTAGTCAAAAC. Protein sequence: CTCSAERGASSQN. The full CDR3 is CTCSAERGASSQNTLYF. This chain connects TRBV1 to TRBJ2-4; the D gene is possibly TRBD2 (7 bases). Read coverage stops 4 residues before the CDR3 terminus; the germline J gene supplies the remainder. Trimming cost V 0 bases and J 0 bases, with 13 bases left between them. CDR3 length equals 17 residues. Germline V gene data show CDR1 as NSQYPW and CDR2 as LRSPGD (reference sequence).

As concerns this clone: Mouse germline and gene names are used. The CDR3 end falls 4 residues outside the read, so it is completed with the germline J gene. Within the sample, other DNA sequences also encode this same CDR3. The chain recombines TRBV31 with TRBJ1-2, with D unclear. This CDR3 comprises 14 residues. Per the germline V gene, CDR1 is GKSSPN and CDR2 is SITVG. Trimming pared 2 bases from V and 0 bases from J, leaving 10 bases between. The CDR3 region is CAWSLDPANSDYTF. Partial CDR3 DNA: TGTGCCTGGAGTTTAGATCCTGCAAACTCC.

Turning to this clone: Mouse gene names and germline throughout. The read ends 4 residues before the CDR3 terminus; that terminus is restored from the germline J gene. The chain has TRBV13-2 and TRBJ1-1; D unclear. The CDR3 runs to 14 residues. Trimming stripped 0 bases from V and 0 bases from J, with 6 bases between. Germline CDR1 is NNHNN and CDR2 is SYGAGS (reference sequence). The CDR3 bases that were read are TGTGCCAGCGGTGATGAAACATCAAACACA. Its translation: CASGDETSNT. The whole CDR3 region reads CASGDETSNTEVFF.

Note on this clone: The gene symbols are mouse symbols. Coverage ceases 4 residues before the CDR3 finishes, and the germline J gene fills in the end. V usage is TRBV17 and J usage is TRBJ2-7, with TRBD2 identical over 9 bases. The J segment lost 0 bases and the V segment lost 7 bases, leaving 4 bases of the junction unmatched. The CDR3 length is 14 residues. The V gene's germline CDR1 is MNHDT and CDR2 YYDKIL. The CDR3 is CASTRLGDSYEQYF. The CDR3 DNA, read in part, is TGTGCTAGCACCCGACTGGGGGACTCCTAT.

This clone was recorded many times. Each gene name is a mouse one. The read gets to within 4 residues of the CDR3 end, and the germline J gene fills in the rest. The rearrangement links TRBV13-3 to TRBJ1-2; 9 bases match TRBD1. The germline V gene has CDR1 NNHDY and CDR2 SYVADS. After removal of 5 bases from V and 0 bases from J, the junction contained 11 bases not matched to a gene. The CDR3 totals 17 residues. The CDR3 sequence is CASSASDRGGPNSDYTF. The part of the CDR3 DNA that was read is TGTGCCAGCAGCGCCTCGGACAGGGGAGGCCCAAACTCC.

This clone was seen a few times. The genes are named according to mouse. The CDR3 end is not reached by the read, which stops 4 residues before it; the germline J gene fills it in. V is TRBV13-3 and J is TRBJ1-2, with unresolved D. There are 12 residues in the CDR3. V lost 5 bases, J lost 4 bases, and 9 bases lay in between. Looked up from germline, CDR1 is NNHDY and CDR2 is SYVADS. CDR3 DNA (partial): TGTGCCAGCAGCCCCCGTAGCTCC. It translates to CASSPRSS. The CDR3, in full, reads CASSPRSSDYTF.

This clone was observed a handful of times. Gene names are the mouse ones. Other DNA sequences in this specimen translate into the identical CDR3. CDR3 bases read: TGTGCCAGCAGTGATGTGGAGGGTAACTCC. Residues: CASSDVEGNS. Given in full, the CDR3 is CASSDVEGNSDYTF. The V and J genes are TRBV13-3 and TRBJ1-2; no clear D gene. Sequencing ends 4 residues short of the CDR3 end; the germline J gene provides the rest. V shed 0 bases and J shed 2 bases, with 8 bases lying between them. The CDR3 extends over 14 amino acids. Germline V gene data show CDR1 as NNHDY and CDR2 as SYVADS.

This clone showed up just a few times. Mouse gene names apply. The CDR3 goes on 4 residues after the read ends, and that part is filled in from the germline J gene. This chain joins TRBV1 and TRBJ1-4; TRBD1 aligns across 8 bases. Germline values: CDR1 NSQYPW, CDR2 LRSPGD (reference sequence). The CDR3 runs to 15 residues. V was clipped by 5 bases and J by 0 bases; unmatched bases: 2. The CDR3 spells CTCSTQGVSNERLFF. The covered CDR3 bases are TGCACCTGCAGTACACAGGGGGTTTCCAACGAA.

As regards this clone: Gene names are mouse gene names. The read gets to within 4 residues of the CDR3 end, and the germline J gene fills in the rest. This chain uses TRBV13-3 with TRBJ2-2; tentatively, D is TRBD1 (6 bases). The germline V gene has CDR1 NNHDY and CDR2 SYVADS. The length of the CDR3 is 15 residues. V lost 2 bases and J 3 bases, leaving 11 bases between the germline ends. The sequenced CDR3 bases are TGTGCCAGCAGTGAAACAGGGCGGGACACCGGG. Translating gives CASSETGRDTG. The CDR3, in full, reads CASSETGRDTGQLYF.

Regarding this clone: Here the gene names and germline are mouse. The CDR3 is cut off 4 residues early in the read; its end comes from the germline J gene. This chain uses TRBV13-1 with TRBJ1-1; D gene unclear. Trimming took off 7 bases at V and 4 bases at J, with 11 bases between the two ends. Germline loops: CDR1 NSHNY, CDR2 SYGAGN. This CDR3 is 12 amino acids long. CDR3 sequence reads: CASADITTEVFF. The CDR3 DNA, read in part, is TGTGCCAGCGCAGACATAACCACA.

This clone was observed many times. The genes and germline here are from mouse. The read is 4 residues too short to cover the CDR3 end, so that end is filled in from the germline J gene. This chain connects TRBV13-3 to TRBJ2-5; 10 nucleotides line up with TRBD2. V lost 6 bases and J lost 1; bases outside the gene matches: 8. The CDR3 loop spans 16 amino acids. Germline-derived CDR1 and CDR2 are NNHDY and SYVADS. CDR3 sequence: CASMSGGARDQDTQYF. Partial CDR3 DNA: TGTGCCAGCATGTCTGGGGGGGCGCGGGACCAAGAC.